Included here is one T cell receptor (beta chain) sequence, with context. Its matching antigen is unknown. Repertoires were generated with immunoSEQ multiplex PCR, while TCRdb's copy carries only in-frame clones and drops some. Of about 22,000 clones listed, more than 70% are singletons. With V trimmed by 2 bases and J by 6 bases, 12 bases remained unmatched. The CDR3 runs to 17 residues. The germline V gene has CDR1 SEHNR and CDR2 FQNEAQ (reference sequence). This record belongs to a study of T cells after posttransplantation cyclophosphamide. Sampled 1 year posttransplant, controls received myeloablative marrow transplants, methotrexate and a calcineurin inhibitor. Study-level results: Tissue-infiltrating T cells from skin or gut overlapped little with blood T cells. Donor-recipient repertoire similarity was low at 1-2 months, rising over year one. Recipient CMV seropositivity and CMV reactivation strongly tracked TRB clonality.

The receptor was isolated from a female patient in her fifties who received an allogeneic stem cell transplant from an unrelated donor, was CMV-positive, and had chronic GVHD only. Among the T cells, some may be from the graft donor. The sample was PBMCs, taken after an allogeneic stem cell transplant with a calcineurin inhibitor and methotrexate. The J gene is TRBJ2-7, the V gene TRBV7-9, with 11 bases matching TRBD2. This CDR3 is CASSLSGRLAGGPEQYF. The DNA of the CDR3 is TGTGCCAGCAGCTTAAGTGGTCGGCTAGCGGGAGGACCCGAGCAGTACTTC. Looking up the rest from reference TRBV7-9 and TRBJ2-7 gives the full variable domain: DTGVSQNPRHKITKRGQNVTFRCDPISEHNRLYWYRQTLGQGPEFLTYFQNEAQLEKSRLLSDRFSAERPKGSFSTLEIQRTEQGDSAMYLCASSLSGRLAGGPEQYFGPGTRLTVT.